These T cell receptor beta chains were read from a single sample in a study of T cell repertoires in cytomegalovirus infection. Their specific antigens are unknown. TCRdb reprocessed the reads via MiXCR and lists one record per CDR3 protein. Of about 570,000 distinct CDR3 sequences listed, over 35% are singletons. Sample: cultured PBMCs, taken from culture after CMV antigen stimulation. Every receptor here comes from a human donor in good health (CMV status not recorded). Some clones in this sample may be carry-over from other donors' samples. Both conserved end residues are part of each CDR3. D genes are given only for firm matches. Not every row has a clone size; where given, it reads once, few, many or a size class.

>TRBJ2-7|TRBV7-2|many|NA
CASSLGGGGLYEQYF
TGTGCCAGCAGCTTGGGTGGCGGTGGTCTCTACGAGCAGTACTTC
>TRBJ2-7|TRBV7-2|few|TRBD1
CASSPRQGASEQYF
TGTGCCAGCAGCCCCCGACAGGGCGCCAGCGAGCAGTACTTC
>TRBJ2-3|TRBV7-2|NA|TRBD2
CASRDPGLAGGYTQYF
TGTGCCAGCAGGGACCCGGGACTAGCGGGAGGATATACGCAGTATTTT
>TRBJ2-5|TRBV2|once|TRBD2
CASSEQRGYDGVQYF
TGTGCCAGCAGTGAGCAGCGGGGCTACGATGGGGTCCAGTACTTC
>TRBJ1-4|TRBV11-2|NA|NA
CASSLLGPGEKLFF
TGTGCCAGCAGCTTATTAGGGCCAGGGGAAAAACTGTTTTTT
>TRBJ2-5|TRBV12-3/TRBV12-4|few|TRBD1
CASSLDRGMTQYF
TGTGCCAGCAGCCTCGACAGGGGAATGACCCAGTACTTC
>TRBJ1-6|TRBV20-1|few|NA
CSASSDRRRQNSPLHF
TGCAGTGCTAGTTCGGACCGACGACGGCAGAATTCACCCCTCCACTTT
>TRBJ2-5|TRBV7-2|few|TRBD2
CASSPRLAGGGETQYF
TGTGCCAGCAGCCCCCGGCTAGCGGGAGGGGGTGAGACCCAGTACTTC
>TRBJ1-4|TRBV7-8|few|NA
CASSLRGTAPYEKLFF
TGTGCCAGCAGCTTAAGAGGAACAGCCCCCTATGAAAAACTGTTTTTT
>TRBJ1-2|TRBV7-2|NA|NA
CASSSGGGGGYGYTF
TGTGCCAGCAGCTCTGGGGGAGGAGGGGGGTATGGCTACACCTTC
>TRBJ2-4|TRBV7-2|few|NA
CASSLGFRQGGLRNIQYF
TGTGCCAGCAGCTTAGGGTTCCGGCAGGGCGGATTGAGGAACATTCAGTACTTC
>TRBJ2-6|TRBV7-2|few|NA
CASIKSRPRSSGANVLTF
TGTGCCAGCATTAAGAGCAGACCTAGGAGCTCTGGGGCCAACGTCCTGACTTTC
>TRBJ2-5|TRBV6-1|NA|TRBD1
CASSGYRGLETQYF
TGTGCCAGCAGTGGGTACAGGGGCCTAGAGACCCAGTACTTC
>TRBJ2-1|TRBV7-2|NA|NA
CASSPRTAISYNEQFF
TGTGCCAGCAGCCCTCGGACAGCAATCTCCTACAATGAGCAGTTCTTC
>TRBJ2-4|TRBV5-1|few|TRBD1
CASSPGTGVENIQYF
TGCGCCAGCAGCCCCGGGACAGGGGTCGAAAACATTCAGTACTTC
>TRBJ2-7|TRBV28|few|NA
CASKVRGGYYEQYF
TGTGCCAGCAAAGTCCGGGGCGGCTACTACGAGCAGTACTTC
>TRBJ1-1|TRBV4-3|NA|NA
CASSLAAGRTEAFF
TGCGCCAGCAGCCTTGCCGCCGGGCGCACTGAAGCTTTCTTT
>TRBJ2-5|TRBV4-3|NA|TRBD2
CASSQAIAGVSETQYF
TGCGCCAGCAGCCAGGCTATAGCGGGAGTGAGTGAGACCCAGTACTTC
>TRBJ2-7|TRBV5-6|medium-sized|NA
CASSLLRLALYEQYF
TGTGCCAGCAGCTTGTTAAGGCTAGCACTCTACGAGCAGTACTTC
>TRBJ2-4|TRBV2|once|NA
CASSDHKGQTKNIQYF
TGTGCCAGCAGTGACCACAAAGGGCAGACAAAAAACATTCAGTACTTC
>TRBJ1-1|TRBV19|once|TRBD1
CASSTDRVVSTEAFF
TGTGCCAGTAGTACAGACAGGGTTGTTAGCACTGAAGCTTTCTTT
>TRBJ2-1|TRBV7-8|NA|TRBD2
CASSTRLAGGRRNEQFF
TGTGCCAGCAGCACTAGACTAGCGGGAGGTAGGAGGAATGAGCAGTTCTTC
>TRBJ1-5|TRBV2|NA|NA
CASSTWGQEPQHF
TGTGCCAGCTCGACGTGGGGGCAAGAGCCCCAGCATTTT
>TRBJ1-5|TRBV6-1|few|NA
CASSPAGTNQPQHF
TGTGCCAGCAGTCCAGCCGGGACCAATCAGCCCCAGCATTTT
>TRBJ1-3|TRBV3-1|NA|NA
CASTPTGGGNTIYF
TGTGCCAGCACTCCGACCGGAGGTGGAAACACCATATATTTT
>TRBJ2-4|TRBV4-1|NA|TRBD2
CASSQYAPGLAGTPAKNIQYF
TGCGCCAGCAGCCAGTACGCACCGGGACTAGCGGGGACACCCGCCAAAAACATTCAGTACTTC
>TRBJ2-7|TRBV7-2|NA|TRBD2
CASSLIGTSVYEQYF
TGTGCCAGCAGCTTAATCGGGACTAGCGTCTACGAGCAGTACTTC